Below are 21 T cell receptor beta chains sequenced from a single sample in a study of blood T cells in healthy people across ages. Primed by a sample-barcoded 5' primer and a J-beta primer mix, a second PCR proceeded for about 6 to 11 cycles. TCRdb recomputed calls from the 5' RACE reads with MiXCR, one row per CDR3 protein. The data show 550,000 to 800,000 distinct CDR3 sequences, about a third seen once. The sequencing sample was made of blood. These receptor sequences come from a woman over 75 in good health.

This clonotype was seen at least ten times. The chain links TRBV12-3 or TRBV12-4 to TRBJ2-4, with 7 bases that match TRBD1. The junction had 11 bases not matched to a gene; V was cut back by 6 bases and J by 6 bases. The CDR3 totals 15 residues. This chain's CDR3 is CASRNRQGRGNIQYF. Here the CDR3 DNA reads TGTGCCAGCAGAAACCGACAGGGACGGGGAAACATTCAGTACTTC.

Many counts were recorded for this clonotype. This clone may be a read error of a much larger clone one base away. CDR3 nucleotides: TGTGCCAGCAGGGAAGCGAGAGGGGGGCGAGGGTACTTC. Translated, it gives CASREARGGRGYF. The chain links TRBV6-1 to TRBJ2-7, with D perhaps being TRBD1 or TRBD2 (6 bases each). CDR1 is MNHNS, CDR2 SASEGT, per germline. This CDR3 contains 13 residues.

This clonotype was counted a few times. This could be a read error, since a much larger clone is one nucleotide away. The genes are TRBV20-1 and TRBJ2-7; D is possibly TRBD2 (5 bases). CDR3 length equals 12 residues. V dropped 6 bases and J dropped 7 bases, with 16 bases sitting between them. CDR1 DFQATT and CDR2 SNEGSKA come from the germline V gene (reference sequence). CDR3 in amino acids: CSAEDHYNEQYF. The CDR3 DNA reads TGCAGTGCGGAGGACCACTACAATGAGCAGTACTTC.

The CDR3 nucleotides are TGCAGTGCCCCGAAGATCCGACATCGGAACACTGAAGCTTTCTTT. As protein: CSAPKIRHRNTEAFF. The gene calls are TRBV20-1 and TRBJ1-1, with no clear D. Trimming stripped 6 bases from V and 1 base from J, with 18 bases between. Per germline, CDR1 DFQATT and CDR2 SNEGSKA (reference sequence). The CDR3 covers 15 residues.

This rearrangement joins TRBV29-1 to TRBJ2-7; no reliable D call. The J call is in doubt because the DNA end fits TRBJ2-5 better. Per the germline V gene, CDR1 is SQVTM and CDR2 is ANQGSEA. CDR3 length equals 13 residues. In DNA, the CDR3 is TGCAGCGTTATAGATCCGATCCAAGAGACCCAGTACTTC. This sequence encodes CSVIDPIQETQYF.

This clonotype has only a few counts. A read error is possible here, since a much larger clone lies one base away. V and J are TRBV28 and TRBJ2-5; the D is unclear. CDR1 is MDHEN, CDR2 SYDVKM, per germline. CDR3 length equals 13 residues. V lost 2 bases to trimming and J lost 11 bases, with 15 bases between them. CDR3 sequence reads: CASSLIRSNEQYF. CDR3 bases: TGTGCCAGCAGTTTAATCAGGAGCAATGAGCAGTACTTC.

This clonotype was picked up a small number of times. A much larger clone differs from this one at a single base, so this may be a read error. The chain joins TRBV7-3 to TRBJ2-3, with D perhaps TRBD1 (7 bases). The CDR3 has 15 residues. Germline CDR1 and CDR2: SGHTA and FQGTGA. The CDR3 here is CTSSVQGTSTDTQYF. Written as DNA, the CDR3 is TGTACCAGCAGCGTACAGGGGACTAGCACAGATACGCAGTATTTT.

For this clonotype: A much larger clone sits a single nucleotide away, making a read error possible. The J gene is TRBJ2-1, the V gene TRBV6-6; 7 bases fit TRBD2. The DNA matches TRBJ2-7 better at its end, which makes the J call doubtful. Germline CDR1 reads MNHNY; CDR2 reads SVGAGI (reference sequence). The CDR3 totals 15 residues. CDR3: CASSQPGLHNNEQYF. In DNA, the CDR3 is TGTGCCAGCAGCCAACCGGGACTACACAACAATGAGCAGTACTTC.

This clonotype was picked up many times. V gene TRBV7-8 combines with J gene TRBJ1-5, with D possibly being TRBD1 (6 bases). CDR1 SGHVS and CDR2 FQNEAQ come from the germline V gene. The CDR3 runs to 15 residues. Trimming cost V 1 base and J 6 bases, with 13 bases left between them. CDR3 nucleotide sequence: TGTGCCAGCAGCTTAGTTTCAGGGGAAGGTCAGCCCCAGCATTTT. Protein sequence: CASSLVSGEGQPQHF. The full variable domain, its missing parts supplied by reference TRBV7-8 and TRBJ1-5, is GAGVSQSPRYKVAKRGQDVALRCDPISGHVSLFWYQQALGQGPEFLTYFQNEAQLDKSGLPSDRFFAERPEGSVSTLKIQRTQQEDSAVYLCASSLVSGEGQPQHFGDGTRLSIL.

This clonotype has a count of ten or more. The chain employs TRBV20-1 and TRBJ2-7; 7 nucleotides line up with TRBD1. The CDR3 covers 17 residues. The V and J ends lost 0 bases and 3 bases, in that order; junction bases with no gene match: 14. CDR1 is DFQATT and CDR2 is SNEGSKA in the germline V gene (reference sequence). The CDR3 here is CSARDGAGGKGVYEQYF. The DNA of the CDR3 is TGCAGTGCTAGAGACGGGGCAGGGGGTAAAGGCGTCTACGAGCAGTACTTC.

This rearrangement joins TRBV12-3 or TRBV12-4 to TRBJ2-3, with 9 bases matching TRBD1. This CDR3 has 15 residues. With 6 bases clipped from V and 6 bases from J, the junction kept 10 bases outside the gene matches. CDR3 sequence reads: CASRGGTGPYDTQYF. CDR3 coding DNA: TGTGCCAGCAGAGGGGGGACAGGGCCCTATGATACGCAGTATTTT.

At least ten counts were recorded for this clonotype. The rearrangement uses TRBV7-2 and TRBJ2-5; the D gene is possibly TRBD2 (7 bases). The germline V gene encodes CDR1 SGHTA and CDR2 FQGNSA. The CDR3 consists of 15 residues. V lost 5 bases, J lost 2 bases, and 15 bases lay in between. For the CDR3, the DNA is TGTGCCAGCAGCCCCCCGGGGGGCGGGCAAGAGACCCAGTACTTC. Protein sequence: CASSPPGGGQETQYF. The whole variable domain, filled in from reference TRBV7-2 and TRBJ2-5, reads GAGVSQSPSNKVTEKGKDVELRCDPISGHTALYWYRQSLGQGLEFLIYFQGNSAPDKSGLPSDRFSAERTGGSVSTLTIQRTQQEDSAVYLCASSPPGGGQETQYFGPGTRLLVL.

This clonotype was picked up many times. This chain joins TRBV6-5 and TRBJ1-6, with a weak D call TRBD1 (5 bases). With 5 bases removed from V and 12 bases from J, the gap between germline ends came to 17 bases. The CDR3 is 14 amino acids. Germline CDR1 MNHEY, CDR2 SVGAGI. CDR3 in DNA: TGTGCCAGCAGTATGGCCGGGCAGGGAGTACCCCTCCACTTT. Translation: CASSMAGQGVPLHF.

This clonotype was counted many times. The CDR3 reads CASSGWFNTDTQYF. The CDR3 DNA sequence: TGTGCCAGCAGCGGGTGGTTTAACACAGATACGCAGTATTTT. The chain combines TRBV28 with TRBJ2-3; unclear D gene. The germline gives CDR1 MDHEN, CDR2 SYDVKM. The CDR3 has 14 residues. The germline V and J ends were trimmed by 6 bases and 2 bases, with 12 bases remaining between them.

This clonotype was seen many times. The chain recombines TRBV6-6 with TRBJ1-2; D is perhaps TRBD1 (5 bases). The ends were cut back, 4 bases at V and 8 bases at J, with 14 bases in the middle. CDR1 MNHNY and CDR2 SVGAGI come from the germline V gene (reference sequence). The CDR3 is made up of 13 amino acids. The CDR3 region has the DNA TGTGCCAGCAGTTGGGGGGGGACGGACGGCTACACCTTC. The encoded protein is CASSWGGTDGYTF.

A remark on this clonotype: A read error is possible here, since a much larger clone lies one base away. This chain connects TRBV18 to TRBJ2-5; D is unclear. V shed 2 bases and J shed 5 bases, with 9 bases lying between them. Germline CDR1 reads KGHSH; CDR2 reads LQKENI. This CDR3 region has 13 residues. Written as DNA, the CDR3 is TGTGCCAGCTCACCAGAGTGGCGGGAGACCCAGTACTTC. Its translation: CASSPEWRETQYF.

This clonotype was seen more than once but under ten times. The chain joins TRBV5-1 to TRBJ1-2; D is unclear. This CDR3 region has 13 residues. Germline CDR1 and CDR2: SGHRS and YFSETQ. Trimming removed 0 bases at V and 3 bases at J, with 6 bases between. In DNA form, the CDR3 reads TGCGCCAGCAGCTTGGACCCCTACTATGGCTACACCTTC. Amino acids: CASSLDPYYGYTF.

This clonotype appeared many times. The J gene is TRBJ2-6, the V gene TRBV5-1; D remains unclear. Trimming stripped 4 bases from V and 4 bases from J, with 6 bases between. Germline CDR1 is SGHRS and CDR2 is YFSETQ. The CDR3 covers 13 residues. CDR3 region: CASSPEGANVLTF. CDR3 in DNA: TGCGCCAGCAGCCCGGAGGGGGCCAACGTCCTGACTTTC. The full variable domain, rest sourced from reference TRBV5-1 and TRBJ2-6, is KAGVTQTPRYLIKTRGQQVTLSCSPISGHRSVSWYQQTPGQGLQFLFEYFSETQRNKGNFPGRFSGRQFSNSRSEMNVSTLELGDSALYLCASSPEGANVLTFGAGSRLTVL.

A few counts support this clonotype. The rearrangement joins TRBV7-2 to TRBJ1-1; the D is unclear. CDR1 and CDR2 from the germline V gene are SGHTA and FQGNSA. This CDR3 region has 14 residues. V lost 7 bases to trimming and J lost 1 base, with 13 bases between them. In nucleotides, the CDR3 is TGTGCCAGCACCCGAGGTCGGGGGAACACTGAAGCTTTCTTT. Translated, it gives CASTRGRGNTEAFF.

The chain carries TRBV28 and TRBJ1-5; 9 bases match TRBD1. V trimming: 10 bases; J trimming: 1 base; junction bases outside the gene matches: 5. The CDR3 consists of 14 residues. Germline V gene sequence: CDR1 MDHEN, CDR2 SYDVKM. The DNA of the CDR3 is TGTGCCACCAACAGGGGGCTGAGCAATCAGCCCCAGCATTTT. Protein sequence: CATNRGLSNQPQHF.

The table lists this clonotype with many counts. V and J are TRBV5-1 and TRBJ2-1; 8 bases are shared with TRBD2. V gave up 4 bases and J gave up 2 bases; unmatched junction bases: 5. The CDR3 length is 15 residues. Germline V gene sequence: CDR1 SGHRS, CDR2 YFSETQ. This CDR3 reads CASSISGATYNEQFF. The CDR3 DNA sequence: TGCGCCAGCAGCATTAGCGGGGCCACCTACAATGAGCAGTTCTTC.